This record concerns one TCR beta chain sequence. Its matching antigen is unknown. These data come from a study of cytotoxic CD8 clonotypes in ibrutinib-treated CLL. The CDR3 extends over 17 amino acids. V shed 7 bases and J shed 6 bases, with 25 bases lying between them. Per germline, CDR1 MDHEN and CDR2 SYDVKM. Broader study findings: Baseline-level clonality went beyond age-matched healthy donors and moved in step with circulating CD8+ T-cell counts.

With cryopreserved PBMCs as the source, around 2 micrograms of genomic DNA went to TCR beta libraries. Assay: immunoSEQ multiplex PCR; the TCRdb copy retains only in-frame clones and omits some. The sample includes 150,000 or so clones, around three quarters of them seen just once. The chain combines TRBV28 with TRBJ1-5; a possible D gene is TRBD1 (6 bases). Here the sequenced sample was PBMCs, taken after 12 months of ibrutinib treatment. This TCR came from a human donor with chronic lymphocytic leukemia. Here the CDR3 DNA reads TGTGCCAGCATGTCCGTAAACCAGGGGAGGAGGGGTCAGCCCCAGCATTTT. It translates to CASMSVNQGRRGQPQHF.